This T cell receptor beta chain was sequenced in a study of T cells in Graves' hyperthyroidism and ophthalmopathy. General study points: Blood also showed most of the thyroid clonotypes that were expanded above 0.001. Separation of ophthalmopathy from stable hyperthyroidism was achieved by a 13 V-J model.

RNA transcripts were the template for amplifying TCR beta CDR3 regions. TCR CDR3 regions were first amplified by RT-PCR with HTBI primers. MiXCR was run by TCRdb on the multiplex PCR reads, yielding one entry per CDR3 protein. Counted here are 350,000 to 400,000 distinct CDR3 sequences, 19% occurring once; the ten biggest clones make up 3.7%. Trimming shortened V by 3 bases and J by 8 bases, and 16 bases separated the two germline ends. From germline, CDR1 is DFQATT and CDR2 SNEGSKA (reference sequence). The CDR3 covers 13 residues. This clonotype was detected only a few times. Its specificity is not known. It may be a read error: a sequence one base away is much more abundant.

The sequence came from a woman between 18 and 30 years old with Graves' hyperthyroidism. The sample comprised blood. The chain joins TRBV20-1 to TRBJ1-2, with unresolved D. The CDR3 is CSASMALSGGYTF. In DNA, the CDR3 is TGCAGTGCTAGCATGGCTCTATCGGGAGGCTACACCTTC.